The rows below give T cell receptor beta chains drawn from one sample of a study of OX40 agonist ivuxolimab in advanced cancers. The assay was immunoSEQ multiplex PCR, and TCRdb's table has in-frame clones only and misses some. The sample yields tens of thousands of clones, roughly 80% seen once. Sequenced here: CD4+ or CD8+ T cells sorted from blood, sampled in a trial of the OX40 agonist ivuxolimab. These receptors were obtained from an adult with an advanced solid tumor such as melanoma, head and neck, liver or kidney cancer. The CDR3 runs from the conserved cysteine through the conserved F or W. D genes are given only for firm matches. The listing skips clone size in some rows; elsewhere it reads once, few, many or a size class.

v_gene	d_gene	abundance	j_gene	CDR3aa	CDR3nt
TRBV7-2	.	.	TRBJ1-2	CASSLGQYYGYTF	TGTGCCAGCAGCTTAGGACAGTACTATGGCTACACCTTC
TRBV7-2	.	.	TRBJ2-7	CASRLNNEQYF	TGTGCCAGCAGATTAAACAACGAGCAGTACTTC
TRBV21-1	.	.	TRBJ2-7	CASIPQGPYEQYF	TGTGCCAGCATTCCACAGGGACCCTACGAGCAGTACTTC
TRBV5-6	.	.	TRBJ1-1	CASSDWSDLNTEAFF	TGTGCCAGCAGCGATTGGTCGGATTTGAACACTGAAGCTTTCTTT
TRBV7-9	.	.	TRBJ2-7	CASSLARSPPFYEQYF	TGTGCCAGCAGCTTAGCGCGCTCGCCACCTTTCTACGAGCAGTACTTC
TRBV11-2	.	.	TRBJ2-7	CASSFHRGGYEQYF	TGTGCCAGCAGCTTTCACAGGGGGGGCTACGAGCAGTACTTC
TRBV29-1	.	once	TRBJ2-7	CSVLTRIYEQYF	TGCAGCGTTCTCACCAGGATCTACGAGCAGTACTTC
TRBV5-4	.	.	TRBJ2-2	CASSLIKGAGELFF	TGTGCCAGCAGCCTCATCAAGGGGGCCGGGGAGCTGTTTTTT
TRBV7-2	.	.	TRBJ1-2	CASSLQVNYGYTF	TGTGCCAGCAGCTTACAAGTTAACTATGGCTACACCTTC
TRBV29-1	.	.	TRBJ2-3	CSVARGSSGYTDTQYF	TGCAGCGTTGCTCGGGGAAGTAGCGGATACACAGATACGCAGTATTTT
TRBV6-5	.	.	TRBJ2-7	CASSTLRGEQYF	TGTGCCAGCAGTACTCTCCGGGGCGAGCAGTACTTC
TRBV7-9	.	.	TRBJ2-2	CASSPRTRTGELFF	TGTGCCAGCAGCCCAAGGACGCGAACCGGGGAGCTGTTTTTT
TRBV12-5	TRBD1	.	TRBJ1-5	CASGLDDRDYQPQHF	TGTGCTAGTGGTTTGGATGACAGGGATTATCAGCCCCAGCATTTT
TRBV5-1	TRBD1	.	TRBJ1-2	CASSLTLDRAGYTF	TGCGCCAGCAGCCTGACGTTGGACAGGGCCGGCTACACCTTC
TRBV2	.	.	TRBJ1-6	CASRPREDSPLHF	TGTGCCAGCAGGCCCAGGGAGGATTCACCCCTCCACTTT
TRBV18	TRBD1	once	TRBJ2-2	CASSPLTGTATGELFF	TGTGCCAGCTCACCCTTAACCGGGACAGCCACCGGGGAGCTGTTTTTT
TRBV19	TRBD1	.	TRBJ2-7	CASRPRGQGGHEQYF	TGTGCCAGTAGACCTCGAGGACAGGGGGGCCACGAGCAGTACTTC
TRBV7-2	.	.	TRBJ2-4	CASSLDTGDKNIQYF	TGTGCCAGCAGCTTAGATACGGGAGACAAAAACATTCAGTACTTC
TRBV7-6	TRBD2	.	TRBJ2-1	CASSLTSGSGYNEQFF	TGTGCCAGCAGCTTAACTAGCGGGAGCGGGTACAATGAGCAGTTCTTC
TRBV9	.	.	TRBJ1-4	CASSVGAWEKLFF	TGTGCCAGCAGCGTAGGGGCTTGGGAAAAACTGTTTTTT
TRBV6-5	.	.	TRBJ2-1	CASSYGARGEQFF	TGTGCCAGCAGTTACGGCGCCAGGGGTGAGCAGTTCTTC
TRBV4-2	.	few	TRBJ2-7	CASSLRPSSYEQYF	TGTGCCAGCAGCTTGAGACCTAGTTCCTACGAGCAGTACTTC
TRBV2	.	.	TRBJ2-2	CASSEAGTLAGELFF	TGTGCCAGCAGTGAAGCGGGTACCCTCGCGGGGGAGCTGTTTTTT
TRBV5-1	.	.	TRBJ2-1	CASSLVGDSYNEQFF	TGCGCCAGCAGCTTGGTAGGTGACTCCTACAATGAGCAGTTCTTC
TRBV19	.	.	TRBJ1-5	CASSSGPLGNQPQHF	TGTGCCAGTAGTTCAGGACCCCTTGGCAATCAGCCCCAGCATTTT
TRBV10-3	.	.	TRBJ2-6	CAISGQLSGANVLTF	TGTGCCATCAGTGGACAGCTCTCTGGGGCCAACGTCCTGACTTTC
TRBV10-1	.	.	TRBJ2-1	CASSDPPGNEQFF	TGCGCCAGCAGTGATCCTCCGGGCAATGAGCAGTTCTTC
TRBV21-1	.	few	TRBJ2-1	CASSSRDGTSKDEQFF	TGTGCCAGCAGCTCACGAGACGGGACTAGTAAGGATGAGCAGTTCTTC
TRBV11-2	.	.	TRBJ2-7	CASSRDLTYEQYF	TGTGCCAGCAGCCGGGACCTTACCTACGAGCAGTACTTC
TRBV30	.	once	TRBJ2-5	CAWSRGIGFQETQYF	TGTGCCTGGAGTAGGGGGATCGGCTTCCAAGAGACCCAGTACTTC
TRBV7-9	.	.	TRBJ2-7	CASSGTRTPRVYEQYF	TGTGCCAGCAGCGGCACTCGGACTCCTCGGGTGTACGAGCAGTACTTC